These 19 T cell receptor beta chains originate from one sample sequenced in a study of cytomegalovirus exposure and HLA in healthy donors. This PCR relied on a set of 60 Vbeta primers and 13 Jbeta primers. Assay: immunoSEQ multiplex PCR; the TCRdb copy retains only in-frame clones and omits some. The sample includes roughly 110,000 clones, approximately 70% seen only once; the top ten take around 9%. Source material: PBMCs. These receptors originate from a man between 25 and 39 years old in good health and CMV-seropositive.

The chain is built from TRBV11-3 and TRBJ2-5, with TRBD2 as a possible D gene (5 bases). Germline V CDR1 and CDR2: SGHNT, YENEEA. V was pared by 5 bases and J by 7 bases, with 17 bases between. The CDR3 has 14 residues. This CDR3 reads CASSPLTGYGTQYF. CDR3 nucleotide sequence: TGTGCCAGCAGCCCATTAACGGGGTATGGGACCCAGTACTTC.

V gene TRBV4-1 combines with J gene TRBJ1-6, with 11 nucleotides matching TRBD1. The CDR3 spans 16 residues. From germline, CDR1 is MGHRA and CDR2 YSYEKL. With 1 base clipped from V and 9 bases from J, the junction kept 5 bases outside the gene matches. Here the CDR3 reads CASSQVLDRGLSPLHF. CDR3 nucleotide sequence: TGCGCCAGCAGCCAAGTTCTGGACAGGGGGCTTTCACCCCTCCACTTT.

This clone was counted only a few times. The chain couples TRBV11-3 to TRBJ1-1; 7 nucleotides align to TRBD1. The CDR3 contains 13 residues. V lost 5 bases and J lost 6; bases outside the gene matches: 6. Germline V lookup: CDR1 SGHNT, CDR2 YENEEA. CDR3 sequence: CASSQRTGAEAFF. CDR3 coding DNA: TGTGCCAGCAGCCAACGGACAGGAGCTGAAGCTTTCTTT. The entire variable domain, with the rest obtained from reference TRBV11-3 and TRBJ1-1, is as follows: EAGVVQSPRYKIIEKKQPVAFWCNPISGHNTLYWYLQNLGQGPELLIRYENEEAVDDSQLPKDRFSAERLKGVDSTLKIQPAELGDSAVYLCASSQRTGAEAFFGQGTRLTVV.

The chain recombines TRBV21-1 with TRBJ2-7; the table's TRBD1 call for D was not verified on the DNA. TRBV21-1 is a pseudogene locus. The CDR3 contains 14 residues. The CDR3: CASSKAQQDDEQYV. DNA of the CDR3: TGTGCCAGCAGCAAAGCGCAACAGGACGACGAGCAGTACGTC.

A few counts support this clone. The V gene is TRBV6-5, the J gene TRBJ2-2; 7 positions agree with TRBD1. Unmatched junction bases numbered 4, after V lost 9 bases and J lost 3 bases. There are 13 residues in the CDR3. Germline CDR1 and CDR2: MNHEY and SVGAGI. The CDR3 reads CASRQGDTGELFF. DNA of the CDR3: TGTGCCAGTCGACAGGGAGACACCGGGGAGCTGTTTTTT.

This sequence joins TRBV11-2 and TRBJ2-5; 10 bases agree with TRBD1. CDR1 and CDR2 (germline): SGHAT, FQNNGV. CDR3 length: 15 amino acids. V shed 0 bases, J shed 9 bases, and the junction held 7 bases outside the gene matches. The CDR3 DNA sequence: TGTGCCAGCAGCTTAGATCCGGGACAGGGGCAGGCCCAGTACTTC. Protein sequence: CASSLDPGQGQAQYF.

This clone turned up a few times. This rearrangement joins TRBV5-1 to TRBJ1-1, with TRBD1 matching 7 bases. The CDR3 has 14 residues. Germline loops: CDR1 SGHRS, CDR2 YFSETQ. Trimming cost V 0 bases and J 7 bases; bases outside gene matches: 6. The CDR3 bases are TGCGCCAGCAGCTTGGCTAGGCAGGGGGATGAAGCTTTCTTT. Protein sequence: CASSLARQGDEAFF.

This clone was seen a single time. The V call is TRBV13, the J call TRBJ2-3; the D is unclear. Trimming shortened V by 4 bases and J by 0 bases, and 5 bases separated the two germline ends. This CDR3 region has 13 residues. CDR1 and CDR2 from the germline V gene are PRHDT and FYEKMQ (reference sequence). CDR3: CASSWPSTDTQYF. The CDR3 DNA sequence: TGTGCCAGCAGCTGGCCCAGCACAGATACGCAGTATTTT.

The chain recombines TRBV28 with TRBJ2-7; TRBD2 might be the D (7 bases). CDR1 MDHEN and CDR2 SYDVKM come from the germline V gene. The V end lost 5 bases, the J end lost 0 bases, and 26 bases lay between the germline ends. The CDR3 covers 19 residues. The CDR3 protein is CASSPVAGAPSVFSYEQYV. As DNA, the CDR3 is TGTGCCAGCAGTCCCGTTGCGGGGGCACCGTCCGTTTTCTCCTACGAGCAGTACGTC.

J is TRBJ2-5 and V is TRBV7-7, with 10 positions matching TRBD2. The CDR3 loop spans 18 amino acids. The germline CDR1 and CDR2 sequences are SSHAT and FNYEAQ (reference sequence). Written as DNA, the CDR3 is TGTGCTAGTTCCCAAGCCCCCAGCGGGGGGGCAAGGCAAGAGACCCAGTACTTC. Its translation: CASSQAPSGGARQETQYF.

The rearrangement links TRBV4-3 to TRBJ2-1; D gene unclear. Germline V gives CDR1 LGHNA, CDR2 YSLEER. The CDR3 covers 15 residues. V lost 0 bases and J lost 3, with 9 bases in between. DNA for the CDR3: TGCGCCAGCAGCCAAGACTTGAGTTTCTACAATGAGCAGTTCTTC. Translated, it gives CASSQDLSFYNEQFF.

V usage is TRBV10-3 and J usage is TRBJ2-2; D not resolved. Trimming took 8 bases from V and 0 from J, leaving 13 bases between them. Germline V gives CDR1 ENHRY, CDR2 SYGVKD. The CDR3 spans 15 residues. The CDR3 DNA is TGTGCCATCCCTAAAACAGCCTCGAACACCGGGGAGCTGTTTTTT. It yields the protein CAIPKTASNTGELFF.

In the case of this clone: Sequence at one end of the junction differs from germline and may be a read error. The rearrangement joins TRBV7-9 to TRBJ1-5; D is ambiguous. Germline CDR1 SEHNR, CDR2 FQNEAQ (reference sequence). The CDR3 loop spans 12 amino acids. The CDR3 DNA sequence: TGTTCCAGCAGCCCCGCCGGTCAGCCCCAGCATTTT. This sequence encodes CSSSPAGQPQHF. The complete variable domain, with remaining parts taken from reference TRBV7-9 and TRBJ1-5, reads DTGVSQNPRHKITKRGQNVTFRCDPISEHNRLYWYRQTLGQGPEFLTYFQNEAQLEKSRLLSDRFSAERPKGSFSTLEIQRTEQGDSAMYLCSSSPAGQPQHFGDGTRLSIL.

This clone appeared once. This chain uses TRBV19 with TRBJ1-2; D not resolved. Germline CDR1 is LNHDA and CDR2 is SQIVND (reference sequence). This CDR3 spans 13 amino acids. The V gene lost 7 bases and the J gene lost 10 bases, with 19 bases spanning the gap. The CDR3 sequence is CASNDPGRRDYTF. DNA for the CDR3: TGTGCCAGTAACGACCCCGGACGCCGGGACTACACCTTC.

This chain connects TRBV30 to TRBJ1-1, with no clear D. The CDR3 is 15 amino acids. Germline CDR1 is GTSNPN and CDR2 is SVGIG (reference sequence). V was cut by 0 bases and J by 0 bases, with 11 bases left in between. The CDR3 protein is CAWSVRRVMNTEAFF. The CDR3, as DNA: TGTGCCTGGAGTGTAAGAAGAGTTATGAACACTGAAGCTTTCTTT.

Note on this clone: Other DNA sequences in the same sample also yield this CDR3. The V call is TRBV9, the J call TRBJ1-2; TRBD1 aligns across 7 bases. Germline CDR1 reads SGDLS; CDR2 reads YYNGEE. V was clipped by 3 bases and J by 4 bases; unmatched bases: 3. The CDR3 spans 13 residues. This CDR3 is CASSEGQPYGYTF. For the CDR3, the DNA is TGTGCCAGCAGCGAGGGACAGCCCTATGGCTACACCTTC.

This clone was recorded only once. The V gene is TRBV30, the J gene TRBJ1-1; TRBD1 matches 8 bases. With V trimmed by 3 bases and J by 4 bases, 7 bases remained unmatched. The CDR3 totals 14 residues. From germline, CDR1 is GTSNPN and CDR2 SVGIG (reference sequence). The CDR3 nucleotides read TGTGCCTGGAGCGCCGACAGGGGAAGCACTGAAGCTTTCTTT. Protein product: CAWSADRGSTEAFF.

The chain employs TRBV27 and TRBJ1-5, with a tentative D call TRBD1 (5 bases). Germline CDR1 reads MNHEY; CDR2 reads SMNVEV (reference sequence). The CDR3 is 16 residues long. With 6 bases removed from V and 0 bases from J, the gap between germline ends came to 15 bases. The CDR3 DNA reads TGTGCCAGCAGGACGTATTCAGGGCTTAGCAATCAGCCCCAGCATTTT. Its protein product is CASRTYSGLSNQPQHF.

This clone has more than one count but fewer than ten. The chain has TRBV9 and TRBJ1-4; TRBD1 is a possible D gene (6 bases). Germline V gene data show CDR1 as SGDLS and CDR2 as YYNGEE. The length of the CDR3 is 15 residues. Trimming cost V 3 bases and J 0 bases, with 9 bases left between them. The CDR3 DNA sequence: TGTGCCAGCAGCGCCCGGACAGCAACTAATGAAAAACTGTTTTTT. This translates into CASSARTATNEKLFF.